This T cell receptor beta chain was profiled in a study of blood T cells in healthy people across ages. This clonotype was seen a few times. The antigen is not known. V lost 2 bases and J 3 bases, leaving 8 bases between the germline ends. This CDR3 is built from 13 residues. Germline loops: CDR1 SGHTA, CDR2 FQGTGA. The use of a sample-barcoded 5' primer and a J-beta primer mix characterized a second PCR of about 7 to 12 cycles. Tagging of each cDNA molecule was performed by a template-switch adaptor with 12 random nucleotides. Each CDR3 protein gets one entry after TCRdb re-called the 5' RACE reads with MiXCR. The sample gives 450,000 to 650,000 distinct CDR3 sequences, 20% to 30% of which show up once; under 9% is in the top ten. General observations from the study: A greater number of naive CD4+ cells and higher diversity distinguished long-lived donors from aged donors.

Separately, the same data were catalogued under a study of T cells of mothers and their children. As reported in that work: The study found slightly higher but non-significant overlap in related versus unrelated mother-child pairs.

The source of this sequence is a boy aged 10-17 years in good health. The chain joins TRBV7-3 to TRBJ2-7; D not resolved. The sample taken for sequencing was blood. CDR3 residues: CASSLFQDYEQYF. The DNA for the CDR3 is TGTGCCAGCAGCTTATTTCAGGACTACGAGCAGTACTTC.